The 12 T cell receptor beta chains below come from one sample, sequenced in a study. TCRdb used MiXCR to reprocess the 5' RACE reads, holding one entry per CDR3 protein. The repertoire includes over 50,000 distinct CDR3 sequences, 25% to 30% of them detected once, and over 2% sits in the top ten. Source material: tumor-infiltrating naive CD4+ T cells sorted from the breast tumor. The sample's subset: naive CD4+ T cells, CD4+CD45RA+CD25-. The source of these receptors is a female donor with breast cancer.

In this sample, this clonotype turned up many times. The chain couples TRBV18 to TRBJ1-1; 9 bases match TRBD1. This CDR3 comprises 14 residues. After removal of 7 bases from V and 8 bases from J, the junction contained 11 bases not matched to a gene. Germline loops: CDR1 KGHSH, CDR2 LQKENI. This CDR3 reads CASLDRGPRREAFF. The CDR3 DNA is TGTGCCAGCTTGGACAGGGGTCCGCGGCGCGAAGCTTTCTTT. Combining the CDR3 with reference TRBV18 and TRBJ1-1 gives the whole variable domain NAGVMQNPRHLVRRRGQEARLRCSPMKGHSHVYWYRQLPEEGLKFMVYLQKENIIDESGMPKERFSAEFPKEGPSILRIQQVVRGDSAAYFCASLDRGPRREAFFGQGTRLTVV.

The table lists this clonotype with a few counts. The V gene is TRBV4-2, the J gene TRBJ2-3; TRBD2 matches at 11 bases. Germline assignment: CDR1 LGHNA and CDR2 YNFKEQ. This CDR3 comprises 17 residues. Trimming cost V 0 bases and J 6 bases; bases outside gene matches: 8. CDR3 nucleotide sequence: TGTGCCAGCAGCCAAGAAGGAACTAGCGGGAGCGACGATACGCAGTATTTT. It encodes CASSQEGTSGSDDTQYF.

By sample share, this clonotype is medium-sized (0.01 to 0.1%). CDR3 nucleotides: TGCGCCAGCAGTCGAACCGGGACGGGGGGACGACTGTTTTTT. Its protein product is CASSRTGTGGRLFF. The V gene is TRBV5-1, the J gene TRBJ1-4, with TRBD1 as a possible D gene (5 bases). The CDR3 is 14 amino acids. The V end lost 5 bases, the J end lost 13 bases, and 21 bases lay between the germline ends. Germline V gene sequence: CDR1 SGHRS, CDR2 YFSETQ.

The chain has TRBV7-3 and TRBJ1-1, with D possibly matching TRBD1 (6 bases). Trimming removed 6 bases from V and 2 bases from J, with 10 bases in between. The length of the CDR3 is 13 residues. The germline V gene encodes CDR1 SGHTA and CDR2 FQGTGA. Here the CDR3 reads CASRLDRNTEAFF. The CDR3 DNA follows: TGTGCCAGCAGACTGGACAGAAACACTGAAGCTTTCTTT.

The V gene is TRBV12-3 or TRBV12-4, the J gene TRBJ2-7; 11 nucleotides line up with TRBD2. V shed 5 bases, J shed 5 bases, and the junction held 11 bases outside the gene matches. This CDR3 has 16 amino acids. In DNA form, the CDR3 reads TGTGCCAGCAGTCCCACCCGAGCTAGCGGGAGGAACGAGCAGTACTTC. Translating it yields CASSPTRASGRNEQYF.

This clonotype was detected only a few times. The chain links TRBV7-2 to TRBJ1-3; D not certain. CDR3 length equals 12 residues. V dropped 5 bases and J dropped 9 bases, with 11 bases sitting between them. The germline V gene has CDR1 SGHTA and CDR2 FQGNSA. The CDR3 sequence: CASSPRLGTIYF. Written as DNA, the CDR3 is TGTGCCAGCAGCCCGCGCCTTGGCACCATATATTTT.

This clonotype was seen more than once but under ten times. V usage is TRBV5-1 and J usage is TRBJ1-2, with D possibly being TRBD1 (5 bases). The V gene lost 0 bases and the J gene lost 6 bases, with 9 bases spanning the gap. The germline gives CDR1 SGHRS, CDR2 YFSETQ. The CDR3 runs 13 residues. This chain's CDR3 is CASSLGPGNGYTF. The CDR3 DNA reads TGCGCCAGCAGCTTGGGGCCAGGGAATGGCTACACCTTC.

In regard to this clonotype: Germline and junction disagree at one end, which may indicate a read error. This chain links TRBV12-3 or TRBV12-4 with TRBJ1-5, with a weak D call TRBD1 (6 bases). This CDR3 has 17 amino acids. The CDR3 here is CSSSPSGGFGSNQPQHF. In DNA, the CDR3 is TGTTCCAGCAGTCCCTCCGGGGGCTTCGGCTCTAATCAGCCCCAGCATTTT.

This clonotype was picked up a small number of times. It is likely a read error, because the conserved phenylalanine at the end of the CDR3 is missing. The V and J genes are TRBV9 and TRBJ2-3; TRBD2 matches 7 bases. The V gene end was trimmed by 2 bases and the J gene end by 4 bases; junction bases not matched to a gene: 4. CDR1 and CDR2 (germline): SGDLS, YYNGEE. The CDR3 covers 14 residues. The DNA for the CDR3 is TGTGCCAGCAGCGTGGGGCTAGCGGCAGATACGCAGTATTTA. Translating it yields CASSVGLAADTQYL.

A few counts support this clonotype. The CDR3 reads CASSIPGHLQETQYF. In nucleotides, the CDR3 is TGTGCCAGCAGTATCCCGGGACATCTCCAAGAGACCCAGTACTTC. The J gene is TRBJ2-5, the V gene TRBV12-3 or TRBV12-4, with D possibly TRBD1 on 6 matching bases. Trimming pared 5 bases from V and 1 base from J, leaving 14 bases between. The CDR3 has 15 residues.

This clonotype was found a few times. This chain joins TRBV27 and TRBJ1-6, with unresolved D. There are 16 residues in the CDR3. CDR1 MNHEY and CDR2 SMNVEV come from the germline V gene (reference sequence). V gave up 4 bases and J gave up 0 bases, with 10 bases separating them. CDR3 nucleotide sequence: TGTGCCAGCAGTTCAGTAAGGAGCTCCTATAATTCACCCCTCCACTTT. Translated, it gives CASSSVRSSYNSPLHF.

The chain uses TRBV5-1 and TRBJ1-1; 7 bases line up with TRBD1. With 4 bases clipped from V and 0 bases from J, the junction kept 9 bases outside the gene matches. Germline assignment: CDR1 SGHRS and CDR2 YFSETQ. The CDR3 is 16 amino acids. CDR3 in DNA: TGCGCCAGCAGCCATCGGGACAGAAAGCTGAACACTGAAGCTTTCTTT. Translated, it gives CASSHRDRKLNTEAFF. The whole variable domain, remainder taken from reference TRBV5-1 and TRBJ1-1, is KAGVTQTPRYLIKTRGQQVTLSCSPISGHRSVSWYQQTPGQGLQFLFEYFSETQRNKGNFPGRFSGRQFSNSRSEMNVSTLELGDSALYLCASSHRDRKLNTEAFFGQGTRLTVV.